Below are 16 T cell receptor beta chains sequenced from a single sample in a study of glioma-infiltrating T cells after dendritic cell vaccination. Sequencing used immunoSEQ multiplex PCR; TCRdb keeps in-frame clones, though not all of them. Of more than 85,000 clones in the sample, 85% were seen once. The source material was blood, sampled before dendritic cell vaccination. These receptors were obtained from a human donor with glioblastoma.

The chain uses TRBV4-3 and TRBJ2-5; 10 bases are shared with TRBD1. The CDR3 sequence is 16 residues long. Germline values: CDR1 LGHNA, CDR2 YSLEER. Trimming at V came to 1 base and at J to 4 bases, leaving 6 bases not matched to a gene. The chain's CDR3 is CASSQAAGTGAETQYF. The CDR3, as DNA: TGCGCCAGCAGCCAAGCTGCCGGGACAGGGGCAGAGACCCAGTACTTC.

The chain carries TRBV6-1 and TRBJ1-2; D gene uncertain. In germline, CDR1 is MNHNS, CDR2 SASEGT. Between the trimmed V and J ends, which lost 6 bases and 8 bases, there was a span of 16 bases. The CDR3 is 13 residues long. The DNA of the CDR3 is TGTGCCAGCAGCGAGGGCGGGTTTAGAGGCTACACCTTC. Translation: CASSEGGFRGYTF.

This chain uses TRBV5-1 with TRBJ1-5; 8 bases are shared with TRBD1. V lost 4 bases, J lost 15 bases, and 12 bases stayed unmatched. This CDR3 region has 13 residues. The germline V gene encodes CDR1 SGHRS and CDR2 YFSETQ. DNA of the CDR3: TGCGCCAGCAGCCCGGGACAGGAACGGAGGCGGCATTTT. This sequence encodes CASSPGQERRRHF.

The gene calls are TRBV2 and TRBJ2-3; 9 bases line up with TRBD2. The CDR3 spans 13 residues. The germline CDR1 and CDR2 sequences are SNHLY and FYNNEI. V shed 8 bases and J 3 bases; nucleotides not matched to a gene: 3. CDR3 amino acids: CASGGGATDTQYF. The CDR3 DNA reads TGTGCCAGCGGCGGGGGGGCTACAGATACGCAGTATTTT.

The chain joins TRBV6-1 to TRBJ2-2; D remains unclear. The CDR3 covers 15 residues. V was clipped by 0 bases and J by 3 bases, with 8 bases between them. Germline CDR1 and CDR2: MNHNS and SASEGT. The CDR3 sequence: CASSEAPPDTGELFF. The DNA of the CDR3 is TGTGCCAGCAGTGAAGCCCCCCCTGACACCGGGGAGCTGTTTTTT.

The CDR3 loop reads CASSPLPGGRDIQYF. In DNA form, the CDR3 reads TGTGCCAGCAGCCCCCTACCTGGGGGGAGGGACATTCAGTACTTC. The V call is TRBV11-2, the J call TRBJ2-4; 7 nucleotides line up with TRBD2. Germline-derived CDR1 and CDR2 are SGHAT and FQNNGV. There are 15 residues in the CDR3. V lost 5 bases to trimming and J lost 8 bases; unmatched junction nucleotides: 12. Using reference TRBV11-2 and TRBJ2-4 for the parts outside the CDR3, the full variable domain is EAGVAQSPRYKIIEKRQSVAFWCNPISGHATLYWYQQILGQGPKLLIQFQNNGVVDDSQLPKDRFSAERLKGVDSTLKIQPAKLEDSAVYLCASSPLPGGRDIQYFGAGTRLSVL.

The chain uses TRBV4-2 and TRBJ2-5; 13 nucleotides agree with TRBD2. Per the germline V gene, CDR1 is LGHNA and CDR2 is YNFKEQ. J gave up 1 base and V 1 base, and 6 bases lay outside the gene matches. The CDR3 has 18 residues. The CDR3 here is CASSQAGLAGLGQETQYF. The CDR3 nucleotides are TGTGCCAGCAGCCAAGCGGGACTAGCGGGGCTGGGCCAAGAGACCCAGTACTTC.

The chain carries TRBV9 and TRBJ2-3, with 8 nucleotides matching TRBD1. After removal of 6 bases from V and 1 base from J, the junction contained 10 bases not matched to a gene. The CDR3 has 16 residues. The germline V gene encodes CDR1 SGDLS and CDR2 YYNGEE. The CDR3 is CASTPQGAVGTDTQYF. CDR3 bases: TGTGCCAGCACGCCTCAGGGGGCGGTTGGCACAGATACGCAGTATTTT.

V usage is TRBV9 and J usage is TRBJ2-5; 12 positions agree with TRBD2. Germline CDR1 and CDR2: SGDLS and YYNGEE. The CDR3 spans 15 residues. J gave up 6 bases and V 5 bases, and 8 bases lay outside the gene matches. CDR3 loop: CASSLTSGSSQTQYF. DNA of the CDR3: TGTGCCAGCAGTCTGACTAGCGGGAGTAGCCAGACCCAGTACTTC.

This clone occurred once. The V and J genes are TRBV11-1 and TRBJ2-1; 11 bases line up with TRBD2. Germline loops: CDR1 SGHAT, CDR2 FQDESV (reference sequence). The CDR3 has 16 residues. The V segment lost 3 bases and the J segment 9 bases; nucleotides outside the gene matches: 10. DNA of the CDR3: TGTGCCAGCAGCTTGATTAGCGGGAGGGAAAGGGGTGAGCAGTTCTTC. It is translated as CASSLISGRERGEQFF.

The genes are TRBV19 and TRBJ2-1, with 16 bases aligning to TRBD2. V lost 3 bases and J lost 4; bases outside the gene matches: 3. The V gene's germline CDR1 is LNHDA and CDR2 SQIVND (reference sequence). This CDR3 comprises 17 residues. This chain's CDR3 is CASSMPGLAGGYNEQFF. For the CDR3, the DNA is TGTGCCAGTAGTATGCCGGGACTAGCGGGAGGGTACAATGAGCAGTTCTTC.

The chain is built from TRBV29-1 and TRBJ2-3; 12 bases are shared with TRBD2. J was trimmed by 5 bases and V by 7 bases; bases with no gene match: 7. The CDR3 totals 14 residues. Germline V gives CDR1 SQVTM, CDR2 ANQGSEA. CDR3 sequence reads: CSALAGGIRDTQYF. DNA for the CDR3: TGCAGCGCCCTAGCGGGGGGGATACGAGATACGCAGTATTTT.

This clone was seen a few times. The rearrangement links TRBV25-1 to TRBJ1-1; 11 bases match TRBD1. Germline V gives CDR1 MGHDK, CDR2 SYGVNS. The CDR3 is 15 residues long. V was pared by 2 bases and J by 6 bases, with 5 bases of the junction left unmatched. The CDR3 coding sequence is TGTGCCAGCAGTGAACATCGGGACAGGGGGTCTGAAGCTTTCTTT. It specifies CASSEHRDRGSEAFF.

The rearrangement links TRBV4-3 to TRBJ1-2, with a tentative D call TRBD1 (6 bases). The germline CDR1 and CDR2 sequences are LGHNA and YSLEER. The CDR3 has 13 amino acids. V was cut by 1 base and J by 4 bases, with 7 bases left in between. The CDR3 bases are TGCGCCAGCAGCCAAGCAGGGGCCTATGGCTACACCTTC. Its protein is CASSQAGAYGYTF.

The rearrangement uses TRBV7-9 and TRBJ2-5, with TRBD2 matching over 8 bases. The assigned J gene may be wrong: the sequence end matches TRBJ2-7 better. This CDR3 spans 17 amino acids. Germline V CDR1 and CDR2: SEHNR, FQNEAQ (reference sequence). This CDR3 is CASSSALRSGATYEQYF. CDR3 nucleotides: TGTGCCAGCAGCTCCGCCCTGCGTAGCGGGGCCACCTACGAGCAGTACTTC.

The chain combines TRBV5-1 with TRBJ2-3, with D hard to call. The CDR3 has 14 amino acids. The V end was cut by 0 bases, the J end by 5 bases, with 10 bases between. Germline V gene sequence: CDR1 SGHRS, CDR2 YFSETQ. CDR3: CASSLGEAEDTQYF. CDR3 coding DNA: TGCGCCAGCAGCTTGGGCGAGGCGGAAGATACGCAGTATTTT.